The clone carrying this T cell receptor beta chain turned up a few times. No antigen is known for it. The data were taken from a study of identical twins. Study-wide points: Part of the zero-insertion signal could reflect confounding by invariant MAIT and iNKT cells. Beta out-of-frame sequences displayed a weaker excess of sharing between twins. With monozygotic twins, out-of-frame TCR alpha sharing exceeded what models estimated.

Healthy Caucasians were all of the donors. Via MiXCR, TCRdb re-called the 5' RACE reads, giving one row per CDR3 protein. The sample carries 1.5 million to 2 million distinct CDR3 sequences, under 35% recorded once. Germline-derived CDR1 and CDR2 are MGHRA and YSYEKL. Trimming took off 4 bases at V and 0 bases at J, with 10 bases between the two ends. The CDR3 has 15 amino acids. What was sequenced was cord blood. The TCR originated in a newborn girl in good health. The rearrangement links TRBV4-1 to TRBJ2-1, with D unresolved. CDR3: CASSPSLSSYNEQFF. CDR3 DNA: TGCGCCAGCAGCCCGAGCCTAAGCTCCTACAATGAGCAGTTCTTC.